This TCR beta chain was documented in a study of T cell repertoires in ileal Crohn's disease. The CDR3 sequence is 14 residues long. V was pared by 3 bases and J by 4 bases, with 9 bases between. Germline assignment: CDR1 KGHSH and CDR2 LQKENI. Regarding the study as a whole: Mucosal expansions were suggested to be mainly CD8 T cells.

The method was immunoSEQ multiplex PCR; TCRdb's version includes in-frame clones alone and lacks a portion of them. The sample lists 9,500 to 12,000 clones; roughly 84% were seen once. A remark on this clone: The antigen is unknown.

Specified time point: inflamed ileum from the surgical specimen. Sequencing used ileal tissue. The receptor was derived from an adult with Crohn's disease. This chain links TRBV18 with TRBJ2-2; D unclear. The CDR3, as DNA: TGTGCCAGCTCACCCCTGGGCGGCACCGGGGAGCTGTTTTTT. It is translated as CASSPLGGTGELFF.